The rows below give T cell receptor beta chains drawn from one sample of a study of technical replicates of blood from a few donors. The data were produced by immunoSEQ multiplex PCR, yet TCRdb's version contains in-frame clones alone and is incomplete. The sample lists about 16,000 clones, just under 90% seen once, with roughly an eighth in the top ten. The sequencing input was PBMCs. The receptors were sampled from a human donor in good health. Each CDR3 is given with its conserved first and last residue. Fields, in order: V gene, J gene, D gene, clone size, CDR3 protein, CDR3 DNA. The D gene is left open where the match is weak. Clone size is not always given. Where it is, it says once, few, many or a class for expanded clones.

v_gene: TRBV11-3; j_gene: TRBJ1-5; d_gene: .; abundance: few; CDR3aa: CASSGTGASNQPQHF; CDR3nt: TGTGCCAGCAGCGGCACAGGAGCCAGCAATCAGCCCCAGCATTTT
v_gene: TRBV5-1; j_gene: TRBJ2-7; d_gene: TRBD1; abundance: .; CDR3aa: CASKPGQGSHEQYF; CDR3nt: TGCGCCAGTAAGCCGGGACAGGGGTCGCACGAGCAGTACTTC
v_gene: TRBV7-3; j_gene: TRBJ1-1; d_gene: TRBD1; abundance: .; CDR3aa: CASRQSEGQKAFF; CDR3nt: TGTGCCAGCAGGCAATCTGAGGGACAGAAAGCTTTCTTT
v_gene: TRBV7-9; j_gene: TRBJ2-5; d_gene: .; abundance: .; CDR3aa: CASTRLVQETQYF; CDR3nt: TGTGCCAGCACCCGACTGGTTCAAGAGACCCAGTACTTC
v_gene: TRBV18; j_gene: TRBJ2-5; d_gene: TRBD2; abundance: .; CDR3aa: CASSPSTSGRPETQYF; CDR3nt: TGTGCCAGCTCACCATCCACTAGCGGGAGGCCTGAGACCCAGTACTTC
v_gene: TRBV27; j_gene: TRBJ1-4; d_gene: TRBD1; abundance: once; CDR3aa: CASSLSEPRQGVGYEKLFF; CDR3nt: TGTGCCAGCAGTTTATCGGAACCGAGACAGGGGGTAGGATACGAAAAACTGTTTTTT
v_gene: TRBV5-1; j_gene: TRBJ2-5; d_gene: .; abundance: once; CDR3aa: CASSLVSGRETQYF; CDR3nt: TGCGCCAGCAGCTTGGTGTCAGGCCGGGAGACCCAGTACTTC
v_gene: TRBV25-1; j_gene: TRBJ2-5; d_gene: .; abundance: .; CDR3aa: CASSGRQAQETQYF; CDR3nt: TGTGCCAGCAGTGGCAGACAGGCCCAAGAGACCCAGTACTTC
v_gene: TRBV5-1; j_gene: TRBJ2-1; d_gene: TRBD2; abundance: .; CDR3aa: CASSLGLAEINEQFF; CDR3nt: TGCGCCAGCAGCTTGGGGCTAGCGGAAATAAATGAGCAGTTCTTC
v_gene: TRBV7-2; j_gene: TRBJ2-2; d_gene: TRBD2; abundance: few; CDR3aa: CASSPWGGGELFF; CDR3nt: TGTGCCAGCAGCCCCTGGGGGGGAGGGGAGCTGTTTTTT
v_gene: TRBV9; j_gene: TRBJ1-1; d_gene: .; abundance: .; CDR3aa: CASSVGNRAGNTEAFF; CDR3nt: TGTGCCAGCAGCGTAGGAAACAGGGCAGGGAACACTGAAGCTTTCTTT
v_gene: TRBV7-6; j_gene: TRBJ2-1; d_gene: .; abundance: .; CDR3aa: CASSRGLSNEQFF; CDR3nt: TGTGCCAGCAGCCGAGGTCTCTCAAATGAGCAGTTCTTC
v_gene: TRBV7-9; j_gene: TRBJ2-7; d_gene: TRBD1; abundance: .; CDR3aa: CASSSAGTGLAEQYF; CDR3nt: TGTGCCAGCAGTTCTGCCGGGACAGGGCTCGCCGAGCAGTACTTC
v_gene: TRBV2; j_gene: TRBJ2-3; d_gene: .; abundance: .; CDR3aa: CASSEAAGPTYRYTDTQYF; CDR3nt: TGTGCCAGCAGTGAAGCGGCAGGTCCTACTTACCGATACACAGATACGCAGTATTTT
v_gene: TRBV7-8; j_gene: TRBJ2-2; d_gene: .; abundance: .; CDR3aa: CASSSADSTGELFF; CDR3nt: TGTGCCAGCAGCTCGGCGGACTCAACCGGGGAGCTGTTTTTT
v_gene: TRBV28; j_gene: TRBJ2-1; d_gene: .; abundance: once; CDR3aa: CATSYNEQFF; CDR3nt: TGTGCCACTTCCTACAATGAGCAGTTCTTC
v_gene: TRBV27; j_gene: TRBJ1-2; d_gene: .; abundance: .; CDR3aa: CASSFPGALGYTF; CDR3nt: TGTGCCAGCAGTTTCCCAGGGGCGCTTGGCTACACCTTC